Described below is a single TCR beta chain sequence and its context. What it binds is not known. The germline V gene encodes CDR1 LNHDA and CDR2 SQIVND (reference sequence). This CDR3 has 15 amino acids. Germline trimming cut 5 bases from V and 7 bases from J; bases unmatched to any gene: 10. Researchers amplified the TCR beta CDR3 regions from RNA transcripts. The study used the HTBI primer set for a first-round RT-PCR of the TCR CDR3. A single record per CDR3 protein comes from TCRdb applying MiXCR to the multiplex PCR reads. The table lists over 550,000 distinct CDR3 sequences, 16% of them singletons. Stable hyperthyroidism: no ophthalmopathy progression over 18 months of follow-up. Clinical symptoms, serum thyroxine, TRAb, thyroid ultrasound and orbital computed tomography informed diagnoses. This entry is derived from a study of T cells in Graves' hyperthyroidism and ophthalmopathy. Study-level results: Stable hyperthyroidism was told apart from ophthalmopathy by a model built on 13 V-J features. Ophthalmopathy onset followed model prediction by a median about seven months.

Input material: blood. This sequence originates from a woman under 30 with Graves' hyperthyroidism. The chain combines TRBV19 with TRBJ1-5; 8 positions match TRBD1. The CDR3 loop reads CASSDRDRMIQPQHF. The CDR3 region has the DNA TGTGCCAGTAGTGACCGGGACAGGATGATCCAGCCCCAGCATTTT.